What follows is one T cell receptor beta chain and its context. Its antigen is still unknown. The CDR3 runs to 13 residues. Germline-derived CDR1 and CDR2 are SQVTM and ANQGSEA. The ends lost 7 bases at V and 2 bases at J; junction bases unmatched: 3. This record belongs to a study of Graves' ophthalmopathy and Graves' hyperthyroidism. Study-wide results and limits: The majority of expanded thyroid clonotypes above 0.001 frequency also occurred in blood.

Amplified material comprised TCR beta CDR3 regions derived from RNA transcripts. The first round was an RT-PCR with HTBI primers, and the second round was a multiplex PCR. A single record per CDR3 protein comes from TCRdb applying MiXCR to the multiplex PCR reads. Of 650,000 to 900,000 distinct CDR3 sequences listed, roughly two fifths were seen once; the top ten hold roughly 45%. Clinical symptoms, serum thyroxine, TRAb, thyroid ultrasound and orbital computed tomography were relied on for diagnosis. The sequence was collected from an adult man with Graves' ophthalmopathy. The chain carries TRBV29-1 and TRBJ1-5; 9 bases line up with TRBD1. Sequenced sample: peripheral blood. CDR3 DNA sequence: TGCAGCGCTTGGACAGGGGGCAATCAGCCCCAGCATTTT. This gives the protein CSAWTGGNQPQHF.